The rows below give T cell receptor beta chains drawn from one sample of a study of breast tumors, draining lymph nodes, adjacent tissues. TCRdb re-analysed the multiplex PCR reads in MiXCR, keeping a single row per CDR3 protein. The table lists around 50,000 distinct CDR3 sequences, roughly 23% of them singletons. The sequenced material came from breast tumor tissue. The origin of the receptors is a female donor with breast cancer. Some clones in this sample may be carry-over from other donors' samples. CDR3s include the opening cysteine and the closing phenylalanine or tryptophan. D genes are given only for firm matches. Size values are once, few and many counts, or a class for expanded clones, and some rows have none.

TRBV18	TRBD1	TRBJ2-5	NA	TGTGCCAGCTCACTATTGGGACAGCCCGGAGAGACCCAGTACTTC	CASSLLGQPGETQYF
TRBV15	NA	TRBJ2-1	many	TGTGCCACCAGCAGTAAGTCTCAGTGGACTTCCTACAATGAGCAGTTCTTC	CATSSKSQWTSYNEQFF
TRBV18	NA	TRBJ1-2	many	TGTGCCAGCTCACCACCGGGAGCAGGAGCTAACTATGGCTACACCTTC	CASSPPGAGANYGYTF
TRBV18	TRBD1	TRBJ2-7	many	TGTGCCAGCTCACCGGGTACAGGGGGCTCGGGGGAGCAGTACTTC	CASSPGTGGSGEQYF
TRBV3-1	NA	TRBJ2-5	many	TGTGCCAGCAGCCCCTCAGGCCCGGGCAACCAAGAGACCCAGTACTTC	CASSPSGPGNQETQYF
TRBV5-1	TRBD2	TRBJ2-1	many	TGCGCCAGCAGCGTCTCTAGCGGGAGTTACAATGAGCAGTTCTTC	CASSVSSGSYNEQFF
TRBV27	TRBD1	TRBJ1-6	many	TGTGCCAGCAGCAAACGGGACAGGGGAAATAATTCACCCCTCCACTTT	CASSKRDRGNNSPLHF
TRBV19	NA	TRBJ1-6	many	TGTGCCAGTAGTATGGGAAAAACGATCAATTCACCCCTCCACTTT	CASSMGKTINSPLHF
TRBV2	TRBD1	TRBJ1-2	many	TGTGCCAGCAGCTACACAGGGGATATCTATGGCTACACCTTC	CASSYTGDIYGYTF
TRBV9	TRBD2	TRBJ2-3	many	TGTGCCAGCAGCGTCAGCGGGAGGTCGACAGATACGCAGTATTTT	CASSVSGRSTDTQYF
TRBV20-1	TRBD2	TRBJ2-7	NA	TGCAGTGCTAGAGAGAGGACTAGCGGGATCGGCTACGAGCAGTACTTC	CSARERTSGIGYEQYF
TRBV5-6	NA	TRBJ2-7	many	TGTGCCAGCAGCACTGACAGCTACGAGCAGTACTTC	CASSTDSYEQYF
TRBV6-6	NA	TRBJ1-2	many	TGTGCCAGCAGCCTAACCCTGGACAGAACCTATGGCTACACCTTC	CASSLTLDRTYGYTF
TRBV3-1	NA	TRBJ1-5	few	TGTGCCAGCAGCCAAGGAGAACAGGGTATGGGTCAGCCCCAGCATTTT	CASSQGEQGMGQPQHF
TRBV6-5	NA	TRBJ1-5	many	TGTGCCAGCAGCCGGGACGCGCGAAATCAGCCCCAGCATTTT	CASSRDARNQPQHF
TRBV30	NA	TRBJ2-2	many	TGTGCCTGGTCCGAGACCAGGGAGGAGAACACCGGGGAGCTGTTTTTT	CAWSETREENTGELFF
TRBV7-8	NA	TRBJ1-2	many	TGTGCCAGCAGCTTAGCCTCTCCGGGACCCCTGACCAACTATGGCTACACCTTC	CASSLASPGPLTNYGYTF
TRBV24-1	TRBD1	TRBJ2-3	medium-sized	TGTGCCACCAGTGCTAGGACAGGGGAATCTTCGAATACGCAGTATTTT	CATSARTGESSNTQYF
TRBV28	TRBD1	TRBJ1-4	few	TGTGCCAGCAGTCGGACAGGGGCGGCAACTAATGAAAAACTGTTTTTT	CASSRTGAATNEKLFF
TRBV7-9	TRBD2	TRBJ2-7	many	TGTGCCAGCAGCGACCCGACTAGCGGGAGCAACGAGCAGTACTTC	CASSDPTSGSNEQYF
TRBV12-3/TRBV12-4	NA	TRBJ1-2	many	TGTGCCAGCAGTTTCGGGAATAACTATGGCTACACCTTC	CASSFGNNYGYTF
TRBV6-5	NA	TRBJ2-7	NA	TGTGCCAGCAGTTACTCGACCCTGGGAGCGGAGACCTACGAGCAGTACTTC	CASSYSTLGAETYEQYF
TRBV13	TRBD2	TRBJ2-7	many	TGTGCCAGCAGCTTAAGGGGCGGGGGGGTCTACGAGCAGTACTTC	CASSLRGGGVYEQYF
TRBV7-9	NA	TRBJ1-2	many	TGTGCCAGCAGCTTTGGGGGGCAGGCGTATGGCTACACCTTC	CASSFGGQAYGYTF
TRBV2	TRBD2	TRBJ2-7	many	TGTGCCAGCAGCGGGGGGAGCTCCTACGAGCAGTACTTC	CASSGGSSYEQYF
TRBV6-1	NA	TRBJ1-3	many	TGTGCCAGCAGTACAGGGTTGACTGGAAACACCATATATTTT	CASSTGLTGNTIYF